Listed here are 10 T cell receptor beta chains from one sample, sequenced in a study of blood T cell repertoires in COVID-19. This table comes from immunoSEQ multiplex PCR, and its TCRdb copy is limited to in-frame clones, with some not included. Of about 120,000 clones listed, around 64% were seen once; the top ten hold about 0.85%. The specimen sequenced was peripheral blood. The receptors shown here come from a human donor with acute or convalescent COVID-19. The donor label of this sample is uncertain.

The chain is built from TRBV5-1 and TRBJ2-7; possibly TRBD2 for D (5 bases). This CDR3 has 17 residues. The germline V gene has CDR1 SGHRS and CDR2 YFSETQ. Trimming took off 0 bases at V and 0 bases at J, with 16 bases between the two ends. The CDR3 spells CASSLASTGKLSYEQYF. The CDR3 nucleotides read TGCGCCAGCAGCTTGGCCTCCACGGGGAAACTCTCCTACGAGCAGTACTTC.

This CDR3 reads CASSVGGSSSYEQYF. For the CDR3, the DNA is TGTGCCAGCAGCGTAGGAGGCAGCAGCTCCTACGAGCAGTACTTC. The V call is TRBV9, the J call TRBJ2-7, with no clear D. Per the germline V gene, CDR1 is SGDLS and CDR2 is YYNGEE. The germline V and J ends were trimmed by 0 bases and 0 bases, with 10 bases remaining between them. The CDR3 covers 15 residues.

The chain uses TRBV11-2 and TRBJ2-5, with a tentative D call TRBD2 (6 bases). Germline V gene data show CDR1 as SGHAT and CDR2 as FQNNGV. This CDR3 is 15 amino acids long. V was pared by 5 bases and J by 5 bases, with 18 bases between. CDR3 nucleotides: TGTGCCAGCAGCACCCTGTCTTGGGGGGTCGAGACCCAGTACTTC. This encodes CASSTLSWGVETQYF.

CDR3 sequence: CASIEGANYGYTF. The DNA for the CDR3 is TGTGCCAGCATAGAAGGGGCTAACTATGGCTACACCTTC. The chain uses TRBV28 and TRBJ1-2, with D possibly being TRBD1 (5 bases). From germline, CDR1 is MDHEN and CDR2 SYDVKM. V lost 7 bases and J 0 bases, leaving 9 bases between the germline ends. The CDR3 is 13 residues long.

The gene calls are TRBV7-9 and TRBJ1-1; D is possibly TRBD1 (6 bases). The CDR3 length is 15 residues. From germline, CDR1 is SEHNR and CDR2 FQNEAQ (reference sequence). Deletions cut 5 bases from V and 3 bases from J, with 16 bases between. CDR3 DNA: TGTGCCAGCAGCCCATCCGGGACATTCTACACTGAAGCTTTCTTT. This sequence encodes CASSPSGTFYTEAFF.

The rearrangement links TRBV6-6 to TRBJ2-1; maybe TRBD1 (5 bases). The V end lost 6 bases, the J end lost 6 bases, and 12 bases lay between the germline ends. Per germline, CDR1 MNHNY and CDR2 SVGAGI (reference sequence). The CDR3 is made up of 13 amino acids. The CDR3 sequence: CASRLQGSNEQFF. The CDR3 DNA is TGTGCCAGCAGACTGCAGGGTAGCAATGAGCAGTTCTTC.

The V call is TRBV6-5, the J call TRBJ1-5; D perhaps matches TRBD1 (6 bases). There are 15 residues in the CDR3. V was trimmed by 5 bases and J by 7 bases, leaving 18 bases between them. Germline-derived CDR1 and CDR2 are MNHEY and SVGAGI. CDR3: CASSIGGLYSQPQHF. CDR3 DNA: TGTGCCAGCAGTATCGGGGGGCTCTATAGCCAGCCCCAGCATTTT.

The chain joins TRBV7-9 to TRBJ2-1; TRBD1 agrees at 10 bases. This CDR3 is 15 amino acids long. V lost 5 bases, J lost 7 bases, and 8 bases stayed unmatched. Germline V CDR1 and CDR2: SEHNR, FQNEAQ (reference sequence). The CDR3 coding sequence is TGTGCCAGCAGCCTCGGACAGGGGGTCGTGAATGAGCAGTTCTTC. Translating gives CASSLGQGVVNEQFF. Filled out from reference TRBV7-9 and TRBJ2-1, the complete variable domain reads DTGVSQNPRHKITKRGQNVTFRCDPISEHNRLYWYRQTLGQGPEFLTYFQNEAQLEKSRLLSDRFSAERPKGSFSTLEIQRTEQGDSAMYLCASSLGQGVVNEQFFGPGTRLTVL.

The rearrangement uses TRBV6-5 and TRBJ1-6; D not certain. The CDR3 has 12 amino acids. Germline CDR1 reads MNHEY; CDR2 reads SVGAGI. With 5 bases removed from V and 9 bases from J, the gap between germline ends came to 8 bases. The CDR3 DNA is TGTGCCAGCAGTATCCGGGGTTCACCCCTCCACTTT. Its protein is CASSIRGSPLHF.

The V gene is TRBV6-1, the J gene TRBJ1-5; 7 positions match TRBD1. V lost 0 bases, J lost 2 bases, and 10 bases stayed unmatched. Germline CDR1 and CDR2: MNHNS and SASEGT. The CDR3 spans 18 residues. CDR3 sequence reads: CASSEASRSRGGNQPQHF. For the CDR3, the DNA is TGTGCCAGCAGTGAAGCCTCCCGATCCAGGGGGGGCAATCAGCCCCAGCATTTT.